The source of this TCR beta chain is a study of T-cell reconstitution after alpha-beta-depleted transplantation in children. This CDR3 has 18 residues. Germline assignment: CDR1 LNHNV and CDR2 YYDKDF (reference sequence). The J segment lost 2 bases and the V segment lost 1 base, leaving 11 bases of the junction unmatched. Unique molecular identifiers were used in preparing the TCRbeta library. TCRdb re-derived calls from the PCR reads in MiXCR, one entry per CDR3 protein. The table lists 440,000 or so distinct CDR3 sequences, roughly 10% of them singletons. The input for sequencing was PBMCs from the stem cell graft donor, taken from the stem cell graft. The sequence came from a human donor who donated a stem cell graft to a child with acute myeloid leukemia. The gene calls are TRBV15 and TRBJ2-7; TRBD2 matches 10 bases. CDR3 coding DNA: TGTGCCACCAGCAGAGCTGTAGTCGGTAGCGGGAGGACCTACGAGCAGTACTTC. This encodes CATSRAVVGSGRTYEQYF. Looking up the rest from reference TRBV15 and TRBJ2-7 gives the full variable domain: DAMVIQNPRYQVTQFGKPVTLSCSQTLNHNVMYWYQQKSSQAPKLLFHYYDKDFNNEADTPDNFQSRRPNTSFCFLDIRSPGLGDTAMYLCATSRAVVGSGRTYEQYFGPGTRLTVT.